The present entry profiles one T cell receptor beta chain with its context. This clonotype was seen more than once but under ten times. The antigen this receptor binds is unknown. Per-nucleotide qualities are absent, and no much larger clonotype sits a single base away. The sample belongs to a study of patients and donors after allogeneic stem cell transplantation (dated by TCRdb to between 2020 and 2021). Receptor libraries were prepared by RT-PCR. The instrument was a NextSeq 550. The public reads were reanalyzed by TCRdb: fastp trimming at Q25, MiXCR alignment, in-frame beta chains only. Each CDR3 protein appears once, grouped with its most common genes and DNA. The sample data list around 150,000 distinct CDR3 sequences, and approximately 37% of these were observed just once. The ten largest clones represent approximately 50% of the sample. The CDR3 goes from the cysteine to the phenylalanine over 16 residues. Of all the DNA, just the CDR3 is kept, 48 bases in frame from base 1. Taken from the germline V gene (reference sequence), the CDR1 and CDR2 loops are MNHEY and SMNVEV. V lost 2 bases and J lost 1 base, and the count of bases not matched to a germline gene is 6.

This clonotype originated in a human donor who was either an allogeneic HSCT recipient or a stem cell or donor lymphocyte infusion donor (not recorded which). It is not recorded whose cells these are; they may come from a transplant donor. Sequenced material: blood, either unsorted or a sorted T cell fraction (not recorded which). This receptor chain uses TRBV27 and TRBJ2-5, with 8 bases in between that match TRBD1. The DNA sequence follows: TGTGCCAGCAGTTTAATCGGACAGGGTGTCCAAGAGACCCAGTACTTC. This gives the protein CASSLIGQGVQETQYF.